This is a list of T cell receptor beta chains from one sample in a study of blood T cells in healthy people across ages. Each CDR3 protein gets one entry after TCRdb re-called the 5' RACE reads with MiXCR. The sample includes approximately 690,000 distinct CDR3 sequences, approximately 59% seen only once; the top ten take 30% to 40%. The specimen was blood. The receptor source for this set is a man aged 55 to 70 in good health. CDR3s include the opening cysteine and the closing phenylalanine or tryptophan. Fields, in order: clone size, V gene, CDR3 protein. Clone size appears in some rows only: once, few, many, or a class for an expanded clone.

clone size: NA; V gene: TRBV2; CDR3 protein: CASSEIRGSGETQYF
clone size: few; V gene: TRBV6-6; CDR3 protein: CASSYTGLPQQTQYF
clone size: NA; V gene: TRBV20-1; CDR3 protein: CSARDGGIAGAYEQYF
clone size: NA; V gene: TRBV5-1; CDR3 protein: CASSQPGQGATEAFF
clone size: NA; V gene: TRBV10-3; CDR3 protein: CAISESAQGGHIQYF
clone size: few; V gene: TRBV7-9; CDR3 protein: CASSSTGQRDTQYF
clone size: NA; V gene: TRBV11-2; CDR3 protein: CASSLIGSGGANEQFF
clone size: NA; V gene: TRBV2; CDR3 protein: CASSEFRGEQPQHF
clone size: NA; V gene: TRBV4-1; CDR3 protein: CASSQVFGGTIAKNVQYF
clone size: NA; V gene: TRBV3-1; CDR3 protein: CASSQDPGPSTDTQYF
clone size: NA; V gene: TRBV20-1; CDR3 protein: CSARGRGGLKTQYF
clone size: NA; V gene: TRBV12-3/TRBV12-4; CDR3 protein: CASSLAGEGADTQYF
clone size: NA; V gene: TRBV7-2; CDR3 protein: CASSLEGFSGANVLNF
clone size: few; V gene: TRBV25-1; CDR3 protein: CASTEPRGNEKLFF
clone size: NA; V gene: TRBV9; CDR3 protein: CASSVDPQETQYF
clone size: NA; V gene: TRBV2; CDR3 protein: CASSDGRNNQPQHF
clone size: NA; V gene: TRBV18; CDR3 protein: CASATGRGTDTQYF
clone size: NA; V gene: TRBV6-1; CDR3 protein: CASSEGRGEQFF
clone size: NA; V gene: TRBV10-2; CDR3 protein: CASSPGLAGASWDTQYF
clone size: few; V gene: TRBV10-1; CDR3 protein: CASSPPIGDTQYF
clone size: NA; V gene: TRBV10-3; CDR3 protein: CAISEAYLGYGYTF
clone size: NA; V gene: TRBV7-2; CDR3 protein: CASSLEVGADTQYF
clone size: NA; V gene: TRBV27; CDR3 protein: CASSLEGLGGSNTEAFF
clone size: NA; V gene: TRBV5-1; CDR3 protein: CASSSEGVHGETQYF
clone size: NA; V gene: TRBV7-2; CDR3 protein: CARSPKRGGQHNEQFF
clone size: NA; V gene: TRBV3-1; CDR3 protein: CASSPGTTLYEQYF
clone size: NA; V gene: TRBV6-2/TRBV6-3; CDR3 protein: CASTATGGPYNEQFF
clone size: NA; V gene: TRBV7-8; CDR3 protein: CASSTRGGTAEAFF
clone size: NA; V gene: TRBV15; CDR3 protein: CATSREQTSQETQYF
clone size: NA; V gene: TRBV2; CDR3 protein: CASRLGTQYF
clone size: few; V gene: TRBV12-3/TRBV12-4; CDR3 protein: CASSFGTSGIQETQYF
clone size: few; V gene: TRBV29-1; CDR3 protein: CSVESQISTDTQYF
clone size: NA; V gene: TRBV6-6; CDR3 protein: CASCVARGAEAFF
clone size: NA; V gene: TRBV5-5; CDR3 protein: CASSPGTTGQETQYF
clone size: NA; V gene: TRBV5-1; CDR3 protein: CASSSLAGASNEQFF
clone size: NA; V gene: TRBV12-3/TRBV12-4; CDR3 protein: CASSRSLSTETQYF
clone size: NA; V gene: TRBV12-3/TRBV12-4; CDR3 protein: CASSLAWGRGQETQYF
clone size: NA; V gene: TRBV11-2; CDR3 protein: CASSTRDTQYF
clone size: few; V gene: TRBV27; CDR3 protein: CASRTDAYNSPLHF
clone size: NA; V gene: TRBV2; CDR3 protein: CASMTEETQYF
clone size: NA; V gene: TRBV11-2; CDR3 protein: CASSGGLPPTYEQYF
clone size: NA; V gene: TRBV12-3/TRBV12-4; CDR3 protein: CASSFRVLTANRNTEAFF
clone size: NA; V gene: TRBV27; CDR3 protein: CASSSYPGTSGVWETQYF
clone size: many; V gene: TRBV9; CDR3 protein: CASSVVESQQFF
clone size: NA; V gene: TRBV20-1; CDR3 protein: CSARSDVGTYEQYF
clone size: NA; V gene: TRBV7-2; CDR3 protein: CASSQAARAKKETQYF
clone size: NA; V gene: TRBV4-1; CDR3 protein: CASSQGPGLGRDIQYF
clone size: once; V gene: TRBV4-2; CDR3 protein: CASSQDLSRGGYEQYF
clone size: NA; V gene: TRBV27; CDR3 protein: CASRDRGLGETQYF
clone size: NA; V gene: TRBV7-9; CDR3 protein: CAGGKGQGYEKLFF
clone size: NA; V gene: TRBV14; CDR3 protein: CASSHVQGASYEQYF
clone size: NA; V gene: TRBV6-5; CDR3 protein: CASSPGSWVNSPLHF
clone size: NA; V gene: TRBV7-9; CDR3 protein: CASSLMELDRVRAMNTEAFF
clone size: once; V gene: TRBV18; CDR3 protein: CASSPPGAPGSPLHF
clone size: NA; V gene: TRBV12-5; CDR3 protein: CASGLSGGFYNSPLHF
clone size: NA; V gene: TRBV7-2; CDR3 protein: CASSPSGNILYF
clone size: few; V gene: TRBV20-1; CDR3 protein: CSARTDRNYGYTF
clone size: few; V gene: TRBV4-2; CDR3 protein: CASSLGTSGGHEQFF
clone size: few; V gene: TRBV11-3; CDR3 protein: CASSRGTGGVGELFF